Reported below is one T cell receptor beta chain. The data derive from a study of blood T cell repertoires in COVID-19. Study overall: Whether acute or convalescent, the COVID-19 samples came from the United States, Italy and Spain. Sample material is recorded as cDNA or gDNA derived from T cells, B-cell-depleted T cells, or PBMCs.

Trimming cost V 2 bases and J 2 bases, with 15 bases left between them. Germline CDR1 and CDR2: GTSNPN and SVGIG (reference sequence). The CDR3 contains 15 residues. Profiled with immunoSEQ multiplex PCR; TCRdb holds only in-frame clones, not every one. Of around 160,000 clones in the sample, 80% to 90% were seen once. The rearrangement uses TRBV30 and TRBJ2-5; perhaps TRBD1 as D (6 bases). This clonotype was sampled from a human donor with acute or convalescent COVID-19. The donor label of this sample is uncertain. The sequenced sample was peripheral blood. Written as DNA, the CDR3 is TGTGCCTGGAGTAAGGGCAGGGGATTACAAGAGACCCAGTACTTC. The encoded protein is CAWSKGRGLQETQYF.